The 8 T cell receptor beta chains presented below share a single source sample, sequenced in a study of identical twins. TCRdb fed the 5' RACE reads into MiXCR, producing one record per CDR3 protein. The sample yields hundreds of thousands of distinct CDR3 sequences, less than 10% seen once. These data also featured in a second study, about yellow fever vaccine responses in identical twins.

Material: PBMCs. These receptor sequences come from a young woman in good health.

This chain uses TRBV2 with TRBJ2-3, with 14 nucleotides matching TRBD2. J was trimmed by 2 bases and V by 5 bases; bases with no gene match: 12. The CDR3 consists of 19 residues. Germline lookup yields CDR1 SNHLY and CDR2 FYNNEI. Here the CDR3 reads CASSYPGLAGESATDTQYF. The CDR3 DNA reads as TGTGCCAGCAGTTATCCGGGACTAGCGGGAGAGAGCGCCACAGATACGCAGTATTTT.

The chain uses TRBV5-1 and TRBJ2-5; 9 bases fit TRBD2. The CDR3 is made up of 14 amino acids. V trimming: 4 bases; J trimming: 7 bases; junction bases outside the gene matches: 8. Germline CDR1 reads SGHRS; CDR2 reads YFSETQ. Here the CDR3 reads CASSLAGSYPTQYF. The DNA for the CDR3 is TGCGCCAGCAGCCTAGCGGGGTCCTATCCGACCCAGTACTTC.

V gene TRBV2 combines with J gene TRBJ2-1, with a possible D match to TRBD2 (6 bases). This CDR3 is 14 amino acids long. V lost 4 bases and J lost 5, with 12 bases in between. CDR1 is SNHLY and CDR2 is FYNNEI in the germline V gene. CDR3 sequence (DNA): TGTGCCAGCAGTGGGAGGGGCACAGACAATGAGCAGTTCTTC. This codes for CASSGRGTDNEQFF.

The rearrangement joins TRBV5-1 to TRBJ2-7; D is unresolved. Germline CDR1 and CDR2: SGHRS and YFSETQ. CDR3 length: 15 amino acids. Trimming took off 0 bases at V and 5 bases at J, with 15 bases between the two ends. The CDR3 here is CASSLVAAAEHEQYF. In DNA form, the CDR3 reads TGCGCCAGCAGCTTGGTGGCGGCCGCTGAGCACGAGCAGTACTTC.

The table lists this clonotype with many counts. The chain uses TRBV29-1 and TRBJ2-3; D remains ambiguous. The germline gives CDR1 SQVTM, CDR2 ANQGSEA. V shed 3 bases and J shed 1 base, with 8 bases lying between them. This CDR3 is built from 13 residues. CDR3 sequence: CSVDGQGTDTQYF. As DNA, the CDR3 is TGCAGCGTTGATGGGCAGGGCACAGATACGCAGTATTTT.

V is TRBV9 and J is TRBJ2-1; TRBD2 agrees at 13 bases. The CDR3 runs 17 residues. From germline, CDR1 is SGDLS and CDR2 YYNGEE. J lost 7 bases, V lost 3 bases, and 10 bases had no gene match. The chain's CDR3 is CASSGSTSGGARNEQFF. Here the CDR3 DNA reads TGTGCCAGCAGCGGCAGTACTAGCGGGGGGGCGCGGAATGAGCAGTTCTTC.

Written as DNA, the CDR3 is TGTGCCAGCAGTTTAGAAGGGGGACTTAACAATGAGCAGTTCTTC. Its protein is CASSLEGGLNNEQFF. The chain recombines TRBV12-3 or TRBV12-4 with TRBJ2-1; the D call may be TRBD1 or TRBD2 (6 bases each). V was pared by 1 base and J by 5 bases, with 12 bases between. The CDR3 loop spans 15 amino acids.

The DNA for the CDR3 is TGTGCCAGCAGTTTACAGGGGTTTGGCCCCTACGAGCAGTACTTC. Encoded protein: CASSLQGFGPYEQYF. The rearrangement joins TRBV27 to TRBJ2-7; D might be TRBD1 (6 bases). The V gene's germline CDR1 is MNHEY and CDR2 SMNVEV (reference sequence). V lost 2 bases to trimming and J lost 2 bases, with 13 bases between them. The CDR3 contains 15 residues.